The sequence of this T cell receptor (beta chain) was determined in a study of Ad26.COV2.S vaccination and SARS-CoV-2 variants. This CDR3 has 15 residues. V lost 1 base, J lost 4 bases, and 8 bases stayed unmatched. The germline CDR1 and CDR2 sequences are SGHNT and YYREEE (reference sequence). This clone showed up just a few times. The antigen is unknown. Findings and caveats of the study: Measures of TCR breadth and depth may have fallen short of total T cell responses. With respect to non-spike TCR breadth, vaccine and placebo recipients were similar.

Treatment specified: 19 received Ad26.COV2.S at low or high dose, single or two shots; roughly five received placebo; per-sample allocation not given. Vaccine and placebo recipients were sampled on day 63 after the first injection. An adult aged 18-55 years in Boston served as the donor. Participants' vaccine, an Ad26 vector, delivered Wuhan-strain SARS-CoV-2 spike. Profiled with immunoSEQ multiplex PCR; TCRdb holds only in-frame clones, not every one. The sample consists of about 470,000 clones, 90% of them appearing once. The source material was peripheral blood, sampled in a trial of Ad26.COV2.S vaccine versus placebo. The sequence derives from a person aged 18-60 years who received the Ad26.COV2.S COVID-19 vaccine or a placebo. V usage is TRBV5-4 and J usage is TRBJ2-7; 7 bases align to TRBD1. This chain's CDR3 is CASSLRQGWGYEQYF. CDR3 DNA sequence: TGTGCCAGCAGCTTGAGACAGGGATGGGGGTACGAGCAGTACTTC.